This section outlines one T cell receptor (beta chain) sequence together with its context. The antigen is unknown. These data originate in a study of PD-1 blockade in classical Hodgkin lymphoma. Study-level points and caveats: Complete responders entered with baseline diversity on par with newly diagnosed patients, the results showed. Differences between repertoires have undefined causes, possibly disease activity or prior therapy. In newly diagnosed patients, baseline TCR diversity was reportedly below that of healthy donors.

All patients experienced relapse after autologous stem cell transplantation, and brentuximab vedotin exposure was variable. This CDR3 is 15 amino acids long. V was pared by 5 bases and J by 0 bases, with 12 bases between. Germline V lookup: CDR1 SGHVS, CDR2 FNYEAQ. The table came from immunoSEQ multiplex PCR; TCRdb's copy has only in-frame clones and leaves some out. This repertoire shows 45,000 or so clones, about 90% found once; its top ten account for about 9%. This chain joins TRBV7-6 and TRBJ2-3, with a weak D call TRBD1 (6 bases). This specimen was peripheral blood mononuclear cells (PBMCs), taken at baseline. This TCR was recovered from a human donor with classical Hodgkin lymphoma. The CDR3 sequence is CASSRTGSSTDTQYF. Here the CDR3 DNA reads TGTGCCAGCAGCCGAACAGGGTCGAGCACAGATACGCAGTATTTT.